Sequencing of this TCR beta chain was carried out in a study of identical twins. Whole-study results and caveats: Fewer insertions were carried by abundant cord blood beta clonotypes, but none was seen in memory repertoires.

Trimming cost V 6 bases and J 5 bases; bases outside gene matches: 3. The CDR3 runs 13 residues. From the 5' RACE reads, TCRdb called clonotypes with MiXCR, one entry per CDR3 protein. This sample has some 440,000 distinct CDR3 sequences, with 20% to 25% found just once. Regarding this clonotype: What it binds is not known.

This same sample was also part of a study on T cells expressing NK-cell markers. From that paper: Sorted CD3+CD56-NKG2C+, CD3+CD56+NKG2C+ and CD3+CD56+NKG2C- T cells supplied the TCR beta repertoires. In more than 5 donors, dominant CD3+CD56+NKG2C+ clonotypes ranked among the top 10 CD8+ clonotypes. These same clonotypes (in several donors) also led the CD3+CD56-NKG2C+ fraction.

The gene calls are TRBV12-3 or TRBV12-4 and TRBJ1-4; 7 nucleotides line up with TRBD1. The sequencing sample was made of CD4+ T cells sorted from blood. This receptor was taken from a woman aged 18-35 years in good health. The CDR3 reads CASRGQINEKLFF. DNA for the CDR3: TGTGCCAGCAGGGGACAGATAAATGAAAAACTGTTTTTT.